This is a list of T cell receptor beta chains from one sample in a study of T cells after yellow fever vaccination. Using its own MiXCR run on the 5' RACE reads, TCRdb lists one record per CDR3 protein. The sample consists of about 130,000 distinct CDR3 sequences, approximately 9% of them appearing once. The specimen was CD8+ T cells sorted from PBMCs, collected on the day of the yellow fever booster vaccination. These receptors were collected from a man younger than 35 who received the YFV17D yellow fever vaccine. Both conserved end residues are trimmed from each CDR3. The D gene is left open where the match is weak.

V	D	J	CDR3
TRBV6-2/TRBV6-3	TRBD1	TRBJ2-7	ASSTFPPGQSSYEQY
TRBV6-5	NA	TRBJ2-6	ASWGLDGANVLT
TRBV6-5	TRBD2	TRBJ2-7	ASSKAGATSYEQY
TRBV12-3/TRBV12-4	NA	TRBJ1-5	ASRNQVYSNQPQH
TRBV12-3/TRBV12-4	TRBD1	TRBJ2-7	ASSLSWTGDYEQY
TRBV7-9	NA	TRBJ1-3	ASGRNTIY
TRBV19	NA	TRBJ2-1	ASSIDVGGADEQF
TRBV12-3/TRBV12-4	TRBD2	TRBJ2-5	ASSDPPGLGETQY
TRBV27	TRBD1	TRBJ2-7	ASGTGTGGYEQY
TRBV7-8	NA	TRBJ1-6	ASSAPGRSYNSPLH
TRBV11-2	NA	TRBJ1-4	ASSLGGLGGLDEKLF
TRBV3-1	NA	TRBJ2-1	ASSQVTQGGVGQF
TRBV19	NA	TRBJ2-7	ASADDYEQY
TRBV3-1	TRBD1	TRBJ2-7	ASSAGQGGPKQY
TRBV20-1	NA	TRBJ2-3	SALPAGSTDTQY
TRBV5-1	NA	TRBJ1-5	ASSLTGPRSNQPQH
TRBV10-3	TRBD2	TRBJ2-7	AISINGEGYEQY
TRBV4-3	NA	TRBJ1-1	ASSQEEHTEAF
TRBV29-1	NA	TRBJ2-1	SMGQRVHEQF
TRBV7-9	NA	TRBJ1-1	ASSSRSGGTEAF
TRBV4-1	TRBD2	TRBJ2-5	ASRGGPQETQY
TRBV7-9	TRBD1	TRBJ2-5	ASRPRDRGPETQY
TRBV10-3	NA	TRBJ1-1	AISESIGALNTEAF
TRBV27	TRBD2	TRBJ2-5	ASSQRGATEETQY
TRBV5-1	TRBD2	TRBJ2-3	ASSTLGTSAFTDTQY
TRBV7-8	NA	TRBJ2-6	ASSSGTRATGANVLT
TRBV14	NA	TRBJ1-2	ASGLGGAYT
TRBV19	TRBD1	TRBJ2-5	ASRDRGRGETQY